The source of this TCR beta chain is a study of T cell clonality in common variable immunodeficiency. At least ten counts were recorded for this clone. Antigen specificity is unknown. Sequencing used immunoSEQ multiplex PCR; TCRdb keeps in-frame clones, though not all of them. This sample shows 40,000 to 45,000 clones and no singletons; under 11% rests with the ten largest. Study results and limitations: Links between repertoire features and CVID complications were heterogeneity-limited. CVID subjects showed higher TCRbeta clonality than healthy controls. What drives increased CVID clonality needs T cell subpopulation sequencing.

The receptor was isolated from a person between 18 and 69 years old in good health. Sample: peripheral blood mononuclear cells.

CDR3 bases read: TGTGCCAGCAGTTTATTCTCAGGGAACCAAGAGACC. Translation: CASSLFSGNQET. The entire CDR3 sequence reads CASSLFSGNQETQYF. The chain joins TRBV27 to TRBJ2-5, with D possibly matching TRBD1 (5 bases). The read ends 3 residues before the CDR3 terminus; that terminus is restored from the germline J gene. Germline V gene sequence: CDR1 MNHEY, CDR2 SMNVEV (reference sequence). V lost 1 base to trimming and J lost 0 bases, with 9 bases between them. CDR3 length: 15 amino acids.